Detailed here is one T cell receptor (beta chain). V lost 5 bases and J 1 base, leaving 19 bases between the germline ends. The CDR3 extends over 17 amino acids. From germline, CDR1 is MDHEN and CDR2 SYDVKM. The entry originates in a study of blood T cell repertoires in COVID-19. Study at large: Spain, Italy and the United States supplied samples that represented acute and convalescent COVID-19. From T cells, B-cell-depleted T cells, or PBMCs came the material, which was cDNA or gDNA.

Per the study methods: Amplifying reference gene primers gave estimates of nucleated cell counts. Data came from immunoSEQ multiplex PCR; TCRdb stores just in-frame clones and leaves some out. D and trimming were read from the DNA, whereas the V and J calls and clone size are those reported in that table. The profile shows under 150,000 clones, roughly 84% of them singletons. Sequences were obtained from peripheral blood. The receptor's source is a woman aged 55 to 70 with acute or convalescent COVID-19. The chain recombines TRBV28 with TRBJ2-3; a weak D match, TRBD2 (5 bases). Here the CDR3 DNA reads TGTGCCAGCAGTCCCCCCGGGGTAGTAGAGGGCACAGATACGCAGTATTTT. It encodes CASSPPGVVEGTDTQYF. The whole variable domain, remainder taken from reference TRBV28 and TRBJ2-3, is DVKVTQSSRYLVKRTGEKVFLECVQDMDHENMFWYRQDPGLGLRLIYFSYDVKMKEKGDIPEGYSVSREKKERFSLILESASTNQTSMYLCASSPPGVVEGTDTQYFGPGTRLTVL.